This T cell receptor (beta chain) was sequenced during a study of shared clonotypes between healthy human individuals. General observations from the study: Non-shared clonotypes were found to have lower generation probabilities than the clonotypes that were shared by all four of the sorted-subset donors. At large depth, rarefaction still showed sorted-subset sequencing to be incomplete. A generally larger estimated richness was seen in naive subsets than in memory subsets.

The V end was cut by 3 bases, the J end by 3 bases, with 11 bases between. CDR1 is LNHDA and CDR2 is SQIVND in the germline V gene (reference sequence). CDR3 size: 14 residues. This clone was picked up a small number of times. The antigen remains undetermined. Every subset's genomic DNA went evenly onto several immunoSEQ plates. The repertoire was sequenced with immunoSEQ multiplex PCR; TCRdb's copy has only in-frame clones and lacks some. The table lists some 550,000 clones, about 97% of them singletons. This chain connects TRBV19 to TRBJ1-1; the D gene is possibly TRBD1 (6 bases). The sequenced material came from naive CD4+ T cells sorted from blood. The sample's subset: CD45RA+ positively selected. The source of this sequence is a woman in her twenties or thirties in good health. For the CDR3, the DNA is TGTGCCAGTAGTATTAGTCCAGGGGACACTGAAGCTTTCTTT. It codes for CASSISPGDTEAFF.